This T cell receptor beta chain came from a study of T cells after posttransplantation cyclophosphamide. The data were produced by immunoSEQ multiplex PCR, yet TCRdb's version contains in-frame clones alone and is incomplete. Among roughly 30,000 clones, about 90% were seen once, and the ten largest hold about 16%. The CDR3 is 14 amino acids. V shed 1 base and J shed 6 bases, with 10 bases lying between them. Germline V gives CDR1 KGHSH, CDR2 LQKENI. The chain links TRBV18 to TRBJ2-1; D possibly corresponds to TRBD2 (6 bases). The sequenced sample consisted of PBMCs. This TCR was sampled from a woman aged 40 to 50 with a blood cancer, CMV-positive, and with a related stem cell donor. In DNA form, the CDR3 reads TGTGCCAGCTCACCACAGGGAGGATCCAATGAGCAGTTCTTC. This translates into CASSPQGGSNEQFF.